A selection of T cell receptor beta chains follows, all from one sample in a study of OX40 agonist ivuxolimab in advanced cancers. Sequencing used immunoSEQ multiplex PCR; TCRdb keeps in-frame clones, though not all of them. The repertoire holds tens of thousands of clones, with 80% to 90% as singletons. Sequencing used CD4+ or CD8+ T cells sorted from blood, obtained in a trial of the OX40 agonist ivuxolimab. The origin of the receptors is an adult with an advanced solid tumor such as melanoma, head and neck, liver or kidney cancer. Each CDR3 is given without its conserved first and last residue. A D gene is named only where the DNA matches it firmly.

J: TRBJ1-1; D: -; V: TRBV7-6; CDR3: ASSLGRTANTEAF
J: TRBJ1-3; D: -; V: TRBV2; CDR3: ASSPDGLRGNTIY
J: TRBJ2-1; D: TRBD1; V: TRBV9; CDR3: ASSGSRDRALGEQF
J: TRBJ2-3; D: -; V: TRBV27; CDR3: ASSLTHTDTQY
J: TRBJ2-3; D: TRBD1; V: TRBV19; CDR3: ASTGAWGTQY
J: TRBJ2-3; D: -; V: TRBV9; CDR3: ASSVVTDTQY
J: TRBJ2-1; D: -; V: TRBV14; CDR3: ASSQGGARAYNEQL
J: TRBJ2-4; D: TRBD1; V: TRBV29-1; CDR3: SVVVMGQGMAKNIQY
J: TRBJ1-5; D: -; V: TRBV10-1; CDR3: ASTNRNSNQPQH
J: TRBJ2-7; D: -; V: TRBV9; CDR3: ASSVGGREPYEQY
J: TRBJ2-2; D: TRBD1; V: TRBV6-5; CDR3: ASSYRDRDTGELF
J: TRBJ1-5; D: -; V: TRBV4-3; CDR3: ASSQEGGNQPQH
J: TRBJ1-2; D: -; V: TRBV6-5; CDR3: ASSEGANYGYT
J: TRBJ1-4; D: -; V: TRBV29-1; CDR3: SVDGGGGEKLF
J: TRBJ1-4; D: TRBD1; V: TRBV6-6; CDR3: ASSSGDRGSNEKLF
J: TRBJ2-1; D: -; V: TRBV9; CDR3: ASSGRATNEQF
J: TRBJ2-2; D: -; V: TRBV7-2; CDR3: ASSLGSGGPLTGELF
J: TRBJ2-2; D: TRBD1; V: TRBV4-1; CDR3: ASSQGGGTGSENTGELF
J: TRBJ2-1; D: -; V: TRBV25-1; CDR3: ASSAGEQF
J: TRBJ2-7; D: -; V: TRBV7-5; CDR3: ASSPAGLAAYEQY
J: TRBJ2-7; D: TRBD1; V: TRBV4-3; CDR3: ASSQGQGTYEQY
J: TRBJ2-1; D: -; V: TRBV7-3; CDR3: ASSLDVPTYNEQF
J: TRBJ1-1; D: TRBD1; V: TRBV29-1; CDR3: SDGDSLMNTEAF
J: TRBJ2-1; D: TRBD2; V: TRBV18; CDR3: ASSPLAGGPPDGEQF
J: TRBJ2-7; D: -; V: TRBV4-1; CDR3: ASSFRDTSSYEQY
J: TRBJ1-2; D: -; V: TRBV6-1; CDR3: ASSVTLGVVYGYT
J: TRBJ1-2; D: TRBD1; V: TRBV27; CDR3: ASSLRGTGGSYGYT
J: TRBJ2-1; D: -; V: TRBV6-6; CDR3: ASSYSRNEQF
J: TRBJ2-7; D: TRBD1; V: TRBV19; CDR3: ASSIGQGADEQY
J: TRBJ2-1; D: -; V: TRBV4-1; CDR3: ASSQRAANEQF
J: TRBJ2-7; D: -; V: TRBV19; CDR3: ASSIGSSGEQY
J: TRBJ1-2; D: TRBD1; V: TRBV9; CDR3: ASSPGDSPNYGYT
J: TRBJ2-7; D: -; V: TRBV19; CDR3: ASKQGVEQY
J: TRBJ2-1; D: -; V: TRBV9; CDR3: ASSVGGAVTLSYNEQF
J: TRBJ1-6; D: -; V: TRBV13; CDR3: ASSLGYNRRPNSPLH
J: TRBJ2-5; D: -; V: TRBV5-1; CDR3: ASSFEETQY
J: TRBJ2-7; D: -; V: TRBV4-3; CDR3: ASSQVRDYEQY
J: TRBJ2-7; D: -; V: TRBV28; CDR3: ASSDPRSGVPSSYEQY
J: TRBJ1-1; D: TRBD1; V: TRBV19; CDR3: ASTPWEGAWTEAF
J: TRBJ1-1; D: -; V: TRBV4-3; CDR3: ASSQDTENTEAF
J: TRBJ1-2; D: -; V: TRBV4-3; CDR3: ASSQDRRGSSGYT
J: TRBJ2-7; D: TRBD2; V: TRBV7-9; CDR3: ATPGLAGAHEQY
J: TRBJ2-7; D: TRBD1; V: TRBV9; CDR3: ASSGQGEAYEQY
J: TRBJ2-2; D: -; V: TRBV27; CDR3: ASSPNTYSNTGELF
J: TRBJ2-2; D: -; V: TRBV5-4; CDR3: ASTWVAGGELF
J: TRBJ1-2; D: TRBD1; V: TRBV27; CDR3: ASSPGQGIVYGYT
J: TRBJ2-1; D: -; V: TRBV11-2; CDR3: ASSTLGAGDSNSYNEQF
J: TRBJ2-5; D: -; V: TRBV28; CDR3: ASSPNVREPQETQY
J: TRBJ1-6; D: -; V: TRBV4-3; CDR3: ASSQDGMQYNSPLH
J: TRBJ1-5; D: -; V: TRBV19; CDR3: ASSRTQLDQPQH
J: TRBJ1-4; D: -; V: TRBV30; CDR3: AWSDGREKLF
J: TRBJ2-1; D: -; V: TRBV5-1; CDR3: ASSLVAVRSSYNEQF